This T cell receptor (beta chain) is drawn from a study of blood T cells in healthy people across ages. V was cut by 4 bases and J by 0 bases, with 8 bases left in between. Germline V gene lookup returns CDR1 SQVTM and CDR2 ANQGSEA. This CDR3 comprises 13 residues. PCR was performed a second time for roughly 7 to 12 cycles using a sample-barcoded 5' primer and a J-beta primer mix. TCRdb re-derived calls from the 5' RACE reads in MiXCR, one entry per CDR3 protein. The data hold hundreds of thousands of distinct CDR3 sequences, with roughly 56% observed a single time. The study's findings and limits: Observed TCR beta diversity per million T cells went down as age went up. This fall followed a roughly linear course with age.

This clonotype was detected a few times. Its specificity is unknown. The TCR comes from a man aged 35 to 55 in good health. Specimen: blood. The chain couples TRBV29-1 to TRBJ2-3, with D unclear. In DNA form, the CDR3 reads TGCAGCGTTGTTGGGCCCAGCACAGATACGCAGTATTTT. Translation gives CSVVGPSTDTQYF.